This entry lists 28 T cell receptor beta chains sequenced from one sample in a study of blood T cell repertoires in COVID-19. Profiling relied on immunoSEQ multiplex PCR, and the TCRdb table lists in-frame clones only, not all of them. The data contain more than 65,000 clones, about 80% of them singletons. Specimen: peripheral blood. The receptor source for this set is a human donor in a cohort sampled during active COVID-19.

Written as DNA, the CDR3 is TGTGCCAGCAGCTTGAACCTAGCGGGTTACGAGCAGTACTTC. This codes for CASSLNLAGYEQYF. The V gene is TRBV5-8, the J gene TRBJ2-7; the match to TRBD2 covers 8 bases. The CDR3 length is 14 residues. Germline V lookup: CDR1 SGHTS, CDR2 YDEGEE. With 1 base clipped from V and 4 bases from J, the junction kept 4 bases outside the gene matches.

This chain joins TRBV5-4 and TRBJ1-5; D may be TRBD1 (6 bases). The V end was cut by 0 bases, the J end by 8 bases, with 9 bases between. This CDR3 contains 13 residues. The germline CDR1 and CDR2 sequences are SGHNT and YYREEE (reference sequence). Here the CDR3 reads CASSLEGVEPQHF. Here the CDR3 DNA reads TGTGCCAGCAGCTTGGAGGGGGTTGAGCCCCAGCATTTT.

V and J are TRBV5-6 and TRBJ2-7; TRBD1 matches 7 bases. This CDR3 comprises 14 residues. Germline trimming cut 4 bases from V and 6 bases from J; bases unmatched to any gene: 10. Per germline, CDR1 SGHDT and CDR2 YYEEEE. The CDR3 loop reads CASSRETGRGEQYF. The CDR3 DNA follows: TGTGCCAGCAGCCGAGAGACAGGGCGTGGCGAGCAGTACTTC.

This chain joins TRBV5-1 and TRBJ2-5, with D uncertain. The CDR3 is 15 residues long. V was clipped by 2 bases and J by 5 bases, with 16 bases between them. The germline V gene has CDR1 SGHRS and CDR2 YFSETQ. DNA for the CDR3: TGCGCCAGCAGCTTCTCTCCCGGGTCCCACGAGACCCAGTACTTC. This codes for CASSFSPGSHETQYF.

The chain employs TRBV19 and TRBJ2-7; 11 bases are a match to TRBD1. This CDR3 region has 14 residues. CDR1 is LNHDA, CDR2 SQIVND, per germline (reference sequence). V was pared by 6 bases and J by 7 bases, with 8 bases of the junction left unmatched. CDR3 DNA sequence: TGTGCCAGTAGAAGGACAGGGGGCGCGGGGGAGCAGTACTTC. It codes for CASRRTGGAGEQYF.

The chain joins TRBV3-1 (or the pseudogene TRBV3-2) to TRBJ2-2, with 10 bases identical to TRBD2. J was trimmed by 2 bases and V by 6 bases; bases with no gene match: 3. Per germline, CDR1 LGHDT and CDR2 YNNKEL (reference sequence). This CDR3 is 15 amino acids long. CDR3 DNA: TGTGCCAGCAGTCGACTAGCGGGTAACACCGGGGAGCTGTTTTTT. It specifies CASSRLAGNTGELFF.

In its sample, this clone was seen once. V is TRBV5-1 and J is TRBJ1-4; possibly TRBD1 for D (5 bases). The V gene's germline CDR1 is SGHRS and CDR2 YFSETQ. V lost 0 bases to trimming and J lost 8 bases, with 11 bases between them. This CDR3 is 14 amino acids long. Here the CDR3 DNA reads TGCGCCAGCAGCTTGGCCGGGGGGGAAGAAAAACTGTTTTTT. It yields the protein CASSLAGGEEKLFF.

This chain joins TRBV10-2 and TRBJ2-2; a possible D gene is TRBD2 (6 bases). Germline V gene sequence: CDR1 WSHSY, CDR2 SAAADI. Between the trimmed V and J ends, which lost 3 bases and 4 bases, there was a span of 15 bases. The CDR3 consists of 16 residues. The CDR3 DNA reads as TGCGCCAGCAGTGAAGGACTTAGCGGATTCACCGGGGAGCTGTTTTTT. It translates to CASSEGLSGFTGELFF.

The V gene is TRBV6-6, the J gene TRBJ1-5, with TRBD1 matching 7 bases. V shed 5 bases and J 5 bases; nucleotides not matched to a gene: 9. Per germline, CDR1 MNHNY and CDR2 SVGAGI (reference sequence). This CDR3 contains 15 residues. The CDR3 sequence is CASSPRTGGDQPQHF. CDR3 bases: TGTGCCAGCAGTCCTCGGACAGGAGGGGATCAGCCCCAGCATTTT.

This chain connects TRBV5-1 to TRBJ2-3, with a tentative D call TRBD1 (5 bases). The CDR3 length is 15 residues. V was shortened by 5 bases and J by 0 bases, with 13 bases between the two germline ends. From germline, CDR1 is SGHRS and CDR2 YFSETQ. The CDR3 region has the DNA TGCGCCAGCAGGGACAACTTACCAAGCACAGATACGCAGTATTTT. It translates to CASRDNLPSTDTQYF.

This chain uses TRBV10-1 with TRBJ2-2; 8 positions match TRBD1. The V and J ends lost 6 bases and 7 bases, in that order; junction bases with no gene match: 4. The germline CDR1 and CDR2 sequences are WNHNN and SYGVQD (reference sequence). The CDR3 consists of 13 residues. CDR3 amino acids: CASRGQGIGELFF. Here the CDR3 DNA reads TGCGCCAGCAGAGGACAGGGAATCGGGGAGCTGTTTTTT.

This clone was counted between two and nine times. This chain connects TRBV28 to TRBJ2-5; a weak D match, TRBD2 (6 bases). The CDR3 length is 13 residues. Between the trimmed V and J ends, which lost 8 bases and 5 bases, there was a span of 15 bases. The V gene's germline CDR1 is MDHEN and CDR2 SYDVKM. CDR3 loop: CASEKGGRETQYF. The CDR3 nucleotides are TGTGCCAGCGAAAAAGGAGGGAGGGAGACCCAGTACTTC.

This rearrangement joins TRBV9 to TRBJ2-1, with D possibly TRBD2 on 6 matching bases. In germline, CDR1 is SGDLS, CDR2 YYNGEE. The CDR3 extends over 14 amino acids. Trimming pared 0 bases from V and 13 bases from J, leaving 17 bases between. This chain's CDR3 is CASSVAGAPGSQFF. The CDR3 region has the DNA TGTGCCAGCAGCGTAGCGGGAGCGCCCGGTTCCCAGTTCTTC.

The rearrangement uses TRBV7-7 and TRBJ2-5; D possibly corresponds to TRBD1 (5 bases). This CDR3 has 13 residues. Germline lookup yields CDR1 SSHAT and CDR2 FNYEAQ (reference sequence). V was shortened by 9 bases and J by 1 base, with 12 bases between the two germline ends. The CDR3 bases are TGTGCCAGTAATTCAGGGCCCCAAGAGACCCAGTACTTC. Translating gives CASNSGPQETQYF.

V usage is TRBV24-1 and J usage is TRBJ2-1; perhaps D is TRBD1 or TRBD2 (5 bases each). Germline V gives CDR1 KGHDR, CDR2 SFDVKD. The CDR3 length is 11 residues. V lost 9 bases and J 14 bases, leaving 16 bases between the germline ends. The CDR3 DNA sequence: TGTGCCACCGGTGGGGCAAACGGGGAGTTCTTC. It translates to CATGGANGEFF.

The chain carries TRBV4-2 and TRBJ1-2, with D uncertain. This CDR3 contains 13 residues. Per germline, CDR1 LGHNA and CDR2 YNFKEQ. Trimming took 5 bases from V and 2 from J, leaving 9 bases between them. CDR3 sequence: CASSSQQNYGYTF. The CDR3, as DNA: TGTGCCAGCAGCTCACAACAAAACTATGGCTACACCTTC.

The chain is built from TRBV3-1 (or the pseudogene TRBV3-2) and TRBJ1-2; no clear D gene. Trimming stripped 0 bases from V and 13 bases from J, with 12 bases between. The CDR3 has 12 amino acids. The germline V gene encodes CDR1 LGHDT and CDR2 YNNKEL (reference sequence). The DNA for the CDR3 is TGTGCCAGCAGCCAAGAGATGCAGAGGCGCACCTTC. Residues: CASSQEMQRRTF.

The V and J genes are TRBV6-1 and TRBJ1-5; maybe TRBD1 (6 bases). Germline V gives CDR1 MNHNS, CDR2 SASEGT. The CDR3 has 14 amino acids. Trimming took 1 base from V and 5 from J, leaving 9 bases between them. The CDR3 coding sequence is TGTGCCAGCAGTGAAGGGCGGGGGCATCAGCCCCAGCATTTT. Encoded protein: CASSEGRGHQPQHF.

This chain links TRBV10-3 with TRBJ2-2; TRBD2 aligns across 9 bases. Germline loops: CDR1 ENHRY, CDR2 SYGVKD. J lost 2 bases, V lost 10 bases, and 5 bases had no gene match. The CDR3 extends over 14 amino acids. CDR3 DNA: TGTGCCAGTAGCGGGAGCGGTAACACCGGGGAGCTGTTTTTT. Its protein is CASSGSGNTGELFF.

This clone has a count of ten or more. This sequence joins TRBV11-2 and TRBJ2-1; D is perhaps TRBD2 (6 bases). From germline, CDR1 is SGHAT and CDR2 FQNNGV. This CDR3 contains 16 residues. V lost 0 bases and J lost 5, with 14 bases in between. The CDR3 sequence is CASSLDAGSRNNEQFF. Written as DNA, the CDR3 is TGTGCCAGCAGCTTAGATGCGGGATCGAGAAACAATGAGCAGTTCTTC.

The chain is built from TRBV9 and TRBJ2-3; 8 nucleotides match TRBD1. Germline V gene sequence: CDR1 SGDLS, CDR2 YYNGEE. With V trimmed by 4 bases and J by 1 base, 8 bases remained unmatched. The CDR3 contains 16 residues. The chain's CDR3 is CASSTLGQGGTDTQYF. The CDR3 DNA is TGTGCCAGCAGCACACTAGGACAGGGTGGCACAGATACGCAGTATTTT.

The rearrangement links TRBV5-1 to TRBJ2-2, with D tentatively TRBD1 (6 bases). The CDR3 covers 13 residues. Germline CDR1 SGHRS, CDR2 YFSETQ. The V end lost 4 bases, the J end lost 6 bases, and 10 bases lay between the germline ends. The CDR3 DNA reads as TGCGCCAGCAGCCAACAGGGTTCCGGGGAGCTGTTTTTT. Translation gives CASSQQGSGELFF.

J is TRBJ2-3 and V is TRBV19; 9 bases line up with TRBD1. Germline CDR1 is LNHDA and CDR2 is SQIVND (reference sequence). CDR3 size: 14 residues. With 3 bases clipped from V and 6 bases from J, the junction kept 4 bases outside the gene matches. CDR3 in DNA: TGTGCCAGTAGTATGGGGGACAGGGATGATACGCAGTATTTT. Translation: CASSMGDRDDTQYF.

The chain employs TRBV29-1 and TRBJ2-1; 7 nucleotides line up with TRBD1. The V segment lost 7 bases and the J segment 7 bases; nucleotides outside the gene matches: 4. Germline V lookup: CDR1 SQVTM, CDR2 ANQGSEA. The CDR3 totals 11 residues. CDR3 residues: CSGYRGNEQFF. The CDR3 DNA is TGCAGCGGATACAGGGGAAATGAGCAGTTCTTC.

This rearrangement joins TRBV9 to TRBJ2-3; 11 positions match TRBD2. CDR3 length equals 16 residues. After removal of 4 bases from V and 0 bases from J, the junction contained 4 bases not matched to a gene. Germline V gene lookup returns CDR1 SGDLS and CDR2 YYNGEE. CDR3 DNA: TGTGCCAGCAGCCTAGCTAGCGGGAGGAGCACAGATACGCAGTATTTT. It yields the protein CASSLASGRSTDTQYF.

V and J are TRBV14 and TRBJ2-5, with TRBD2 as a possible D gene (7 bases). Trimming took 8 bases from V and 4 from J, leaving 17 bases between them. There are 14 residues in the CDR3. From germline, CDR1 is SGHDN and CDR2 FVKESK. CDR3 residues: CASPGYGGAETQYF. The CDR3 bases are TGTGCCAGCCCAGGGTATGGGGGGGCAGAGACCCAGTACTTC.

The V and J genes are TRBV5-1 and TRBJ1-1, with TRBD1 as a possible D gene (6 bases). The CDR3 spans 12 residues. V lost 7 bases to trimming and J lost 7 bases, with 14 bases between them. Germline lookup yields CDR1 SGHRS and CDR2 YFSETQ. CDR3 residues: CASRELQGEAFF. As DNA, the CDR3 is TGCGCCAGCCGAGAATTACAGGGTGAAGCTTTCTTT.

The CDR3 coding sequence is TGTGCCAGAGGACAGGATAATGGGGATGAGCAGTTCTTC. It yields the protein CARGQDNGDEQFF. The chain recombines TRBV2 with TRBJ2-1; 7 bases line up with TRBD1. The germline V gene encodes CDR1 SNHLY and CDR2 FYNNEI. The CDR3 has 13 residues. V shed 9 bases and J 8 bases; nucleotides not matched to a gene: 10.